This T cell receptor beta chain was sequenced in a study of blood T cell repertoires in COVID-19. Study-wide background: Samples of COVID-19 (acute and convalescent) were obtained from the United States, Italy and Spain. The cDNA or gDNA used as material had been derived from T cells, B-cell-depleted T cells, or PBMCs.

How the authors handled the data: Amplification with reference gene primers provided the estimates of nucleated cell counts. The method was immunoSEQ multiplex PCR; TCRdb's version includes in-frame clones alone and lacks a portion of them. V, J and clone size are taken as reported in that table, and D and trimming were inferred from the DNA itself. The sample lists hundreds of thousands of clones; around 85% were seen once. V dropped 1 base and J dropped 4; count of bases not matched to a gene: 4. CDR3 size: 14 residues. In germline, CDR1 is SGHAT, CDR2 FQNNGV. This TCR came from a woman aged 50 to 65 with acute or convalescent COVID-19. The V gene is TRBV11-2, the J gene TRBJ2-7; 7 bases are a match to TRBD1. Sample: peripheral blood. In DNA form, the CDR3 reads TGTGCCAGCAGCTTAGGCCCACAGGGGTACGAGCAGTACTTC. Its translation is CASSLGPQGYEQYF.